The 17 T cell receptor beta chains below were found in one sample sequenced in a study of CD4 T cells in relation to SARS-CoV-2 and coronaviruses. Their antigen targets remain unknown. Sequencing used immunoSEQ multiplex PCR; TCRdb keeps in-frame clones, though not all of them. The table records about 36,000 clones, 70% to 85% of them present only once. Source material: memory CD4+ T cells from PBMCs, cultured in vitro. All receptors derive from an adult with COVID-19.

The rearrangement joins TRBV5-1 to TRBJ1-3, with D maybe TRBD1 (6 bases). V dropped 3 bases and J dropped 4 bases, with 14 bases sitting between them. The CDR3 totals 15 residues. The germline gives CDR1 SGHRS, CDR2 YFSETQ. This CDR3 reads CASSWDIRSGNTIYF. The CDR3 DNA is TGCGCCAGCAGCTGGGACATCCGCTCGGGAAACACCATATATTTT.

The chain couples TRBV11-3 to TRBJ2-3, with 10 bases lining up with TRBD1. Per germline, CDR1 SGHNT and CDR2 YENEEA. V was pared by 4 bases and J by 1 base, with 2 bases of the junction left unmatched. The CDR3 contains 15 residues. Here the CDR3 DNA reads TGTGCCAGCAGCTCCGGACAGGGGGGCACAGATACGCAGTATTTT. Residues: CASSSGQGGTDTQYF.

V is TRBV9 and J is TRBJ2-5; D is uncertain. There are 14 residues in the CDR3. Trimming cost V 1 base and J 0 bases, with 7 bases left between them. From germline, CDR1 is SGDLS and CDR2 YYNGEE. CDR3 nucleotides: TGTGCCAGCAGCGTATCCAGGTACCAAGAGACCCAGTACTTC. Protein: CASSVSRYQETQYF.

V and J are TRBV9 and TRBJ2-7, with TRBD1 matching over 9 bases. The CDR3 consists of 17 residues. Germline loops: CDR1 SGDLS, CDR2 YYNGEE. V trimming: 2 bases; J trimming: 0 bases; junction bases outside the gene matches: 9. The CDR3 is CASSVGDRDRASYEQYF. The CDR3 DNA is TGTGCCAGCAGCGTCGGAGACCGGGACAGGGCCTCCTACGAGCAGTACTTC. The complete variable domain, with remaining parts taken from reference TRBV9 and TRBJ2-7, reads DSGVTQTPKHLITATGQRVTLRCSPRSGDLSVYWYQQSLDQGLQFLIQYYNGEERAKGNILERFSAQQFPDLHSELNLSSLELGDSALYFCASSVGDRDRASYEQYFGPGTRLTVT.

This chain links TRBV11-2 with TRBJ2-1, with 10 bases that match TRBD2. This CDR3 has 15 residues. Looked up from germline, CDR1 is SGHAT and CDR2 is FQNNGV. J lost 7 bases, V lost 4 bases, and 7 bases had no gene match. The CDR3 region is CASSSLAGVGNEQFF. CDR3 DNA: TGTGCCAGCAGCTCCCTAGCGGGAGTAGGAAATGAGCAGTTCTTC.

Here the CDR3 reads CASSYKQDYEQYF. CDR3 DNA sequence: TGCGCCAGCAGCTACAAACAGGACTACGAGCAGTACTTC. This sequence joins TRBV5-1 and TRBJ2-7; D is possibly TRBD1 (5 bases). There are 13 residues in the CDR3. V shed 3 bases and J shed 3 bases, with 10 bases lying between them. CDR1 and CDR2 (germline): SGHRS, YFSETQ. The whole variable domain, remainder taken from reference TRBV5-1 and TRBJ2-7, is KAGVTQTPRYLIKTRGQQVTLSCSPISGHRSVSWYQQTPGQGLQFLFEYFSETQRNKGNFPGRFSGRQFSNSRSEMNVSTLELGDSALYLCASSYKQDYEQYFGPGTRLTVT.

This rearrangement joins TRBV11-2 to TRBJ1-1, with D possibly being TRBD1 (5 bases). V lost 1 base and J lost 6, with 12 bases in between. Germline CDR1 reads SGHAT; CDR2 reads FQNNGV. The CDR3 is 14 residues long. The CDR3 protein is CASSLVGASAEAFF. The CDR3 bases are TGTGCCAGCAGCTTAGTCGGGGCTTCTGCTGAAGCTTTCTTT.

The V gene is TRBV7-8, the J gene TRBJ2-7; TRBD2 agrees at 10 bases. Looked up from germline, CDR1 is SGHVS and CDR2 is FQNEAQ. V was pared by 3 bases and J by 6 bases, with 5 bases of the junction left unmatched. The CDR3 runs 14 residues. CDR3 protein: CASSLVAGGSEQYF. The CDR3 bases are TGTGCCAGCAGCTTGGTAGCGGGAGGTTCCGAGCAGTACTTC.

There are a few counts of this clone. The V and J genes are TRBV5-1 and TRBJ2-1; a weak D match, TRBD2 (6 bases). CDR1 SGHRS and CDR2 YFSETQ come from the germline V gene. The CDR3 length is 14 residues. With 7 bases removed from V and 0 bases from J, the gap between germline ends came to 11 bases. CDR3 sequence: CASEAGNSYNEQFF. As DNA, the CDR3 is TGCGCCAGCGAGGCGGGAAACTCCTACAATGAGCAGTTCTTC.

This chain uses TRBV10-2 with TRBJ1-5; D gene unclear. The CDR3 totals 17 residues. V dropped 0 bases and J dropped 3 bases, with 15 bases sitting between them. The V gene's germline CDR1 is WSHSY and CDR2 SAAADI. The DNA of the CDR3 is TGCGCCAGCAGTGAGTCGTCCCCCTCTATTTCCAATCAGCCCCAGCATTTT. It yields the protein CASSESSPSISNQPQHF.

The chain employs TRBV4-2 and TRBJ2-1; D gene unclear. The CDR3 is 15 residues long. Trimming stripped 1 base from V and 2 bases from J, with 9 bases between. The germline gives CDR1 LGHNA, CDR2 YNFKEQ. The DNA of the CDR3 is TGTGCCAGCAGCCAAGGGCAAAACCCCTACAATGAGCAGTTCTTC. This codes for CASSQGQNPYNEQFF.

The genes are TRBV6-5 and TRBJ2-7; 9 nucleotides align to TRBD1. The CDR3 totals 15 residues. CDR1 and CDR2 (germline): MNHEY, SVGAGI. V was pared by 6 bases and J by 1 base, with 7 bases of the junction left unmatched. The chain's CDR3 is CASSQHGTGSYEQYF. In DNA form, the CDR3 reads TGTGCCAGCAGCCAACACGGGACAGGGTCCTACGAGCAGTACTTC.

The rearrangement joins TRBV6-2 or TRBV6-3 to TRBJ2-1, with 11 nucleotides matching TRBD1. CDR1 is MNHEY and CDR2 is SVGEGT in the germline V gene. V was clipped by 5 bases and J by 8 bases; unmatched bases: 5. This CDR3 contains 14 residues. CDR3 DNA sequence: TGTGCCAGCAGTGAGCGGACAGGGGGCGATGAGCAGTTCTTC. Encoded protein: CASSERTGGDEQFF.

V is TRBV13 and J is TRBJ2-3; 10 bases match TRBD2. The V and J ends lost 2 bases and 2 bases, in that order; junction bases with no gene match: 19. CDR1 and CDR2 from the germline V gene are PRHDT and FYEKMQ (reference sequence). The CDR3 sequence is 21 residues long. The CDR3 sequence is CASSLRRKREGGRWSTDTQYF. Written as DNA, the CDR3 is TGTGCCAGCAGCTTAAGAAGGAAGCGGGAGGGGGGGCGCTGGTCCACAGATACGCAGTATTTT. The full variable domain, its missing parts supplied by reference TRBV13 and TRBJ2-3, is AAGVIQSPRHLIKEKRETATLKCYPIPRHDTVYWYQQGPGQDPQFLISFYEKMQSDKGSIPDRFSAQQFSDYHSELNMSSLELGDSALYFCASSLRRKREGGRWSTDTQYFGPGTRLTVL.

This clone was counted a few times. The chain employs TRBV5-4 and TRBJ2-7, with 10 bases aligning to TRBD1. The CDR3 is 14 amino acids. CDR1 SGHNT and CDR2 YYREEE come from the germline V gene (reference sequence). V gave up 3 bases and J gave up 4 bases; unmatched junction bases: 4. For the CDR3, the DNA is TGTGCCAGCAGCTACGGGACAGGGGATTACGAGCAGTACTTC. The encoded protein is CASSYGTGDYEQYF.

J is TRBJ1-1 and V is TRBV18; D is uncertain. Trimming took off 8 bases at V and 4 bases at J, with 23 bases between the two ends. Germline V gene sequence: CDR1 KGHSH, CDR2 LQKENI. The CDR3 extends over 16 amino acids. The DNA of the CDR3 is TGTGCCAGCACAGACGCGACGGCTCGCGTGGGCACTGAAGCTTTCTTT. Residues: CASTDATARVGTEAFF.

The rearrangement joins TRBV5-6 to TRBJ2-5; 10 bases are shared with TRBD1. CDR3 size: 19 residues. Germline CDR1 and CDR2: SGHDT and YYEEEE. V was clipped by 7 bases and J by 5 bases; unmatched bases: 23. The CDR3: CASFQTGGWAREMEETQYF. The CDR3, as DNA: TGTGCCAGCTTCCAGACAGGGGGCTGGGCGCGGGAGATGGAGGAGACCCAGTACTTC.